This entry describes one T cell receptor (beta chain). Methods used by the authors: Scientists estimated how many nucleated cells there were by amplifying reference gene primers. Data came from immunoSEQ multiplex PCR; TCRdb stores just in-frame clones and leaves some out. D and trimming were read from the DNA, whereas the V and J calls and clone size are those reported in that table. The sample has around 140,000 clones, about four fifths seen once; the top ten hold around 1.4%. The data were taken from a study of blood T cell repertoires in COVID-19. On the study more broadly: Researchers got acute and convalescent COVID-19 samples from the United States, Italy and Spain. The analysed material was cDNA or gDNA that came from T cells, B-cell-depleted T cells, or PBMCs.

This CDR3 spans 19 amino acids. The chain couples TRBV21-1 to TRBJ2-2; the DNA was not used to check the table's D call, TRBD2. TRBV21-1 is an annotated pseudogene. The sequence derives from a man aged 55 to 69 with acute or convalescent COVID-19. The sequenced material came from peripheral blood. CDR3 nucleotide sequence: TGTGCCAGCAGCAAACCAGGGACTAGCGGACGCACGAACACCGGGGAGCTGTTTTTT. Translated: CASSKPGTSGRTNTGELFF.